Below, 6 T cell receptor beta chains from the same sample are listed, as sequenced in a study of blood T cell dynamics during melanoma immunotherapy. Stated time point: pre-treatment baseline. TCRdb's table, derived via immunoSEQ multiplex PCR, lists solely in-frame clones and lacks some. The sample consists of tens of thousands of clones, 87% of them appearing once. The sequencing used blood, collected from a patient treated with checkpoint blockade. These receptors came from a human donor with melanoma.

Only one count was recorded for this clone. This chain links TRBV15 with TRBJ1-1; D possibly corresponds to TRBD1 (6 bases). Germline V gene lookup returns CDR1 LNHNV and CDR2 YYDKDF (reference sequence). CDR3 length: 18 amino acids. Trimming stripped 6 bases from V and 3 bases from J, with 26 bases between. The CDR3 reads CATSPAPPGTFSYTEAFF. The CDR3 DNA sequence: TGTGCCACCAGTCCCGCTCCTCCCGGGACATTTTCATACACTGAAGCTTTCTTT.

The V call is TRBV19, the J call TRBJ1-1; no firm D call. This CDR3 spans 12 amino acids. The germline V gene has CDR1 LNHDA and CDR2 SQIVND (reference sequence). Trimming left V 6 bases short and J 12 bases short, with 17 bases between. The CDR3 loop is CASSPPGFETFF. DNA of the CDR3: TGTGCCAGTAGCCCTCCGGGGTTTGAGACTTTCTTT.

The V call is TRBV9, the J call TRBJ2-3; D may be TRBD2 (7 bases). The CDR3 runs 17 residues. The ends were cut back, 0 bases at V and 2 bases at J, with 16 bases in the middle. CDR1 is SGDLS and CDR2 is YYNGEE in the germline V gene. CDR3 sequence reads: CASSVDAGASSTDTQYF. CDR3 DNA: TGTGCCAGCAGCGTAGATGCGGGGGCTTCATCCACAGATACGCAGTATTTT.

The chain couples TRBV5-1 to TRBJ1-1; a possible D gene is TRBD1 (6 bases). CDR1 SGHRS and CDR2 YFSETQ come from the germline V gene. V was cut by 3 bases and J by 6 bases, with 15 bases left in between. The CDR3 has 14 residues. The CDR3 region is CASSYGRGAPEAFF. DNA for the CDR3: TGCGCCAGCAGCTATGGGCGGGGGGCCCCTGAAGCTTTCTTT.

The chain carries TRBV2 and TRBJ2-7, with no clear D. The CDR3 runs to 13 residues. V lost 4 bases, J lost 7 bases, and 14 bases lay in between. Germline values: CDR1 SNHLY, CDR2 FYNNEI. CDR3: CASSAAVYWEQYF. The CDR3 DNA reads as TGTGCCAGCAGTGCGGCGGTTTATTGGGAGCAGTACTTC.

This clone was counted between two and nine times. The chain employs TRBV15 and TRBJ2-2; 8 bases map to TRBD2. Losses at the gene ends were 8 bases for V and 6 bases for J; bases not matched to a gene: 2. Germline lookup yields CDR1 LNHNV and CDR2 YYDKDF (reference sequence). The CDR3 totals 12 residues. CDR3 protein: CATRGGAGELFF. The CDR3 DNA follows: TGTGCCACCCGGGGGGGGGCCGGGGAGCTGTTTTTT.